What follows are 27 T cell receptor beta chains derived from one specimen sequenced in a study of blood T cell repertoires in COVID-19. Clones were sequenced by immunoSEQ multiplex PCR, and TCRdb holds only the in-frame ones, with some missing. The sample yields a few hundred thousand clones, 90% seen once. Material: PBMCs or T cells enriched from blood (not recorded which). The receptors were sampled from a man aged 25-40 years who had recovered from COVID-19.

CDR3 protein: CASSPAGATNEKLFF. The CDR3 nucleotides are TGTGCCAGCAGCCCTGCAGGTGCAACTAATGAAAAACTGTTTTTT. This chain uses TRBV27 with TRBJ1-4; D not certain. V was trimmed by 6 bases and J by 0 bases, leaving 11 bases between them. CDR1 is MNHEY, CDR2 SMNVEV, per germline (reference sequence). The CDR3 totals 15 residues.

This chain uses TRBV5-1 with TRBJ2-7; TRBD2 agrees at 10 bases. This CDR3 region has 14 residues. J lost 6 bases, V lost 2 bases, and 5 bases had no gene match. Germline V CDR1 and CDR2: SGHRS, YFSETQ. The CDR3 region is CASSLTSGVREQYF. The CDR3 region has the DNA TGCGCCAGCAGCTTAACTAGCGGGGTACGCGAGCAGTACTTC. Based on the CDR3 plus reference TRBV5-1 and TRBJ2-7, the full variable domain is KAGVTQTPRYLIKTRGQQVTLSCSPISGHRSVSWYQQTPGQGLQFLFEYFSETQRNKGNFPGRFSGRQFSNSRSEMNVSTLELGDSALYLCASSLTSGVREQYFGPGTRLTVT.

The chain has TRBV30 and TRBJ1-1; maybe TRBD1 (6 bases). The ends were cut back, 0 bases at V and 5 bases at J, with 19 bases in the middle. Germline V gene sequence: CDR1 GTSNPN, CDR2 SVGIG (reference sequence). The CDR3 length is 16 residues. The DNA of the CDR3 is TGTGCCTGGAGTGTATTATGGGGGCAGAAGCAGACTGAAGCTTTCTTT. It codes for CAWSVLWGQKQTEAFF. Supplemented by reference TRBV30 and TRBJ1-1, the full variable domain reads SQTIHQWPATLVQPVGSPLSLECTVEGTSNPNLYWYRQAAGRGLQLLFYSVGIGQISSEVPQNLSASRPQDRQFILSSKKLLLSDSGFYLCAWSVLWGQKQTEAFFGQGTRLTVV.

The chain combines TRBV28 with TRBJ2-3, with TRBD2 identical over 8 bases. Per germline, CDR1 MDHEN and CDR2 SYDVKM. The CDR3 length is 16 residues. The trim removed 3 bases at V and 1 base at J, leaving 6 bases unmatched. CDR3 protein: CASSFREGLGTDTQYF. The CDR3 DNA is TGTGCCAGCAGTTTTCGGGAGGGCCTCGGCACAGATACGCAGTATTTT.

The table lists this clone with a count of one. The rearrangement links TRBV7-6 to TRBJ1-1; D not certain. The germline V gene has CDR1 SGHVS and CDR2 FNYEAQ. With 1 base removed from V and 2 bases from J, the gap between germline ends came to 5 bases. The CDR3 loop spans 13 amino acids. CDR3 in amino acids: CASSLGTNTEAFF. Written as DNA, the CDR3 is TGTGCCAGCAGCTTAGGAACTAACACTGAAGCTTTCTTT.

This chain connects TRBV13 to TRBJ2-1; TRBD2 might be the D (6 bases). The ends were cut back, 2 bases at V and 7 bases at J, with 15 bases in the middle. Germline values: CDR1 PRHDT, CDR2 FYEKMQ (reference sequence). The CDR3 covers 15 residues. The CDR3 nucleotides are TGTGCCAGCAGCTTAAGAACGGGAGCCGGGAATGAGCAGTTCTTC. It is translated as CASSLRTGAGNEQFF.

V usage is TRBV19 and J usage is TRBJ1-5; 9 bases are a match to TRBD1. There are 13 residues in the CDR3. V lost 3 bases and J lost 16; bases outside the gene matches: 10. Germline V gives CDR1 LNHDA, CDR2 SQIVND (reference sequence). The CDR3 coding sequence is TGTGCCAGTAGTATTCGAGGGGGGGACAGGGATCATTTT. Translation: CASSIRGGDRDHF. The full variable domain, its missing parts supplied by reference TRBV19 and TRBJ1-5, is DGGITQSPKYLFRKEGQNVTLSCEQNLNHDAMYWYRQDPGQGLRLIYYSQIVNDFQKGDIAEGYSVSREKKESFPLTVTSAQKNPTAFYLCASSIRGGDRDHFGDGTRLSIL.

The chain carries TRBV2 and TRBJ2-1; D possibly corresponds to TRBD2 (7 bases). V was cut by 5 bases and J by 7 bases, with 21 bases left in between. Germline-derived CDR1 and CDR2 are SNHLY and FYNNEI. CDR3 size: 16 residues. DNA for the CDR3: TGTGCCAGCAGTAGCCGCCGAGGGGGGGTTGGGAATGAGCAGTTCTTC. It specifies CASSSRRGGVGNEQFF.

In this sample, this clone turned up once. This chain links TRBV23-1 with TRBJ2-1; 8 bases are a match to TRBD2. TRBV23-1 is an ORF, and what it does is uncertain. V trimming: 3 bases; J trimming: 9 bases; junction bases outside the gene matches: 16. The CDR3 totals 17 residues. CDR3 sequence (DNA): TGCGCCAGCAGTCAGGGTGAGGTGGCCGCGGGAGGAGGTGAGCAGTTCTTC. It codes for CASSQGEVAAGGGEQFF.

In nucleotides, the CDR3 is TGTGCCAGCAGTGAAACGACAGGCGCACATCAGCCCCAGCATTTT. It codes for CASSETTGAHQPQHF. The J gene is TRBJ1-5, the V gene TRBV6-1, with TRBD1 as a possible D gene (6 bases). The CDR3 contains 15 residues. Germline V gene sequence: CDR1 MNHNS, CDR2 SASEGT. The V end lost 2 bases, the J end lost 5 bases, and 13 bases lay between the germline ends.

This chain connects TRBV18 to TRBJ2-7, with 9 bases identical to TRBD2. Germline V gives CDR1 KGHSH, CDR2 LQKENI. The CDR3 runs 15 residues. After removal of 3 bases from V and 2 bases from J, the junction contained 5 bases not matched to a gene. The CDR3 sequence is CASSPPRTSAYEQYF. In DNA, the CDR3 is TGTGCCAGCTCACCCCCCAGGACTAGCGCCTACGAGCAGTACTTC. Filled out from reference TRBV18 and TRBJ2-7, the complete variable domain reads NAGVMQNPRHLVRRRGQEARLRCSPMKGHSHVYWYRQLPEEGLKFMVYLQKENIIDESGMPKERFSAEFPKEGPSILRIQQVVRGDSAAYFCASSPPRTSAYEQYFGPGTRLTVT.

The genes are TRBV10-2 and TRBJ1-1, with D possibly TRBD1 on 6 matching bases. The CDR3 runs to 15 residues. V was cut by 7 bases and J by 1 base, with 16 bases left in between. The V gene's germline CDR1 is WSHSY and CDR2 SAAADI. For the CDR3, the DNA is TGCGCCAGCAAGGGGACATTAACCCGGAACACTGAAGCTTTCTTT. It codes for CASKGTLTRNTEAFF.

V gene TRBV30 combines with J gene TRBJ1-6, with D uncertain. This CDR3 spans 12 amino acids. V was pared by 5 bases and J by 5 bases, with 7 bases between. The V gene's germline CDR1 is GTSNPN and CDR2 SVGIG (reference sequence). The chain's CDR3 is CAWERDNSPLHF. In nucleotides, the CDR3 is TGTGCCTGGGAGAGAGATAATTCACCCCTCCACTTT.

The chain has TRBV30 and TRBJ2-5; 7 bases are shared with TRBD2. V lost 0 bases to trimming and J lost 4 bases; unmatched junction nucleotides: 8. Per the germline V gene, CDR1 is GTSNPN and CDR2 is SVGIG (reference sequence). The CDR3 consists of 15 residues. CDR3 loop: CAWSVLGGSVETQYF. The CDR3 DNA follows: TGTGCCTGGAGTGTACTGGGAGGGTCGGTAGAGACCCAGTACTTC.

The chain combines TRBV18 with TRBJ2-4, with 9 positions matching TRBD1. CDR3 length: 16 amino acids. V lost 0 bases to trimming and J lost 3 bases; unmatched junction nucleotides: 3. Germline V gives CDR1 KGHSH, CDR2 LQKENI. In DNA, the CDR3 is TGTGCCAGCTCACCACCGAACAGGGGGCTCAAAAACATTCAGTACTTC. Translation gives CASSPPNRGLKNIQYF.

The gene calls are TRBV5-5 and TRBJ2-1, with TRBD2 matching 8 bases. The CDR3 runs to 16 residues. Trimming removed 0 bases from V and 4 bases from J; junction bases left unmatched: 6. Germline V gene lookup returns CDR1 SGHKS and CDR2 YYEKEE (reference sequence). CDR3 in DNA: TGTGCCAGCAGCTTGGGTCGAGCGGGGGTGTACAATGAGCAGTTCTTC. This codes for CASSLGRAGVYNEQFF. The whole variable domain, remainder taken from reference TRBV5-5 and TRBJ2-1, is DAGVTQSPTHLIKTRGQQVTLRCSPISGHKSVSWYQQVLGQGPQFIFQYYEKEERGRGNFPDRFSARQFPNYSSELNVNALLLGDSALYLCASSLGRAGVYNEQFFGPGTRLTVL.

This rearrangement joins TRBV28 to TRBJ2-7, with D perhaps matching TRBD2 (6 bases). The V and J ends lost 3 bases and 2 bases respectively, with 14 bases between them. Germline-derived CDR1 and CDR2 are MDHEN and SYDVKM. The CDR3 has 15 amino acids. The CDR3 region is CASSFILGGTYEQYF. DNA for the CDR3: TGTGCCAGCAGTTTTATCTTGGGGGGAACCTACGAGCAGTACTTC. Filled out from reference TRBV28 and TRBJ2-7, the complete variable domain reads DVKVTQSSRYLVKRTGEKVFLECVQDMDHENMFWYRQDPGLGLRLIYFSYDVKMKEKGDIPEGYSVSREKKERFSLILESASTNQTSMYLCASSFILGGTYEQYFGPGTRLTVT.

V gene TRBV12-3 or TRBV12-4 combines with J gene TRBJ2-6; D unclear. Trimming removed 8 bases at V and 4 bases at J, with 3 bases between. This CDR3 region has 11 residues. The CDR3 loop is CASRGANVLTF. The CDR3 DNA reads TGTGCCAGCCGGGGGGCCAACGTCCTGACTTTC.

In regard to this clone: Different DNA sequences within this sample yield the same CDR3. The chain carries TRBV29-1 and TRBJ2-2, with 9 bases identical to TRBD1. The V and J ends lost 6 bases and 6 bases, in that order; junction bases with no gene match: 5. CDR1 and CDR2 from the germline V gene are SQVTM and ANQGSEA. The CDR3 loop spans 13 amino acids. This chain's CDR3 is CSVETGGAGELFF. The CDR3 bases are TGCAGCGTAGAGACAGGGGGTGCCGGGGAGCTGTTTTTT.

J is TRBJ1-5 and V is TRBV29-1; the match to TRBD1 covers 9 bases. The germline CDR1 and CDR2 sequences are SQVTM and ANQGSEA. CDR3 length: 13 amino acids. After removal of 4 bases from V and 6 bases from J, the junction contained 4 bases not matched to a gene. The CDR3 region is CSVAQGAGQPQHF. In DNA form, the CDR3 reads TGCAGCGTTGCACAGGGGGCAGGTCAGCCCCAGCATTTT. The full variable domain, in which reference TRBV29-1 and TRBJ1-5 provide the parts outside the CDR3, is SAVISQKPSRDICQRGTSLTIQCQVDSQVTMMFWYRQQPGQSLTLIATANQGSEATYESGFVIDKFPISRPNLTFSTLTVSNMSPEDSSIYLCSVAQGAGQPQHFGDGTRLSIL.

The chain couples TRBV28 to TRBJ2-5, with D possibly being TRBD1 (6 bases). Germline assignment: CDR1 MDHEN and CDR2 SYDVKM. CDR3 length: 13 residues. V was cut by 3 bases and J by 3 bases, with 8 bases left in between. CDR3 DNA: TGTGCCAGCAGTTTTTCAGGGGAAGAGACCCAGTACTTC. It translates to CASSFSGEETQYF.

The chain uses TRBV5-1 and TRBJ2-2; D is perhaps TRBD2 (6 bases). Trimming pared 6 bases from V and 1 base from J, leaving 16 bases between. Germline V CDR1 and CDR2: SGHRS, YFSETQ. The CDR3 runs to 16 residues. The CDR3 loop reads CASTFSASVNTGELFF. DNA for the CDR3: TGCGCCAGCACCTTCTCTGCTAGCGTGAACACCGGGGAGCTGTTTTTT.

This rearrangement joins TRBV29-1 to TRBJ2-1, with TRBD1 matching 9 bases. The germline V gene has CDR1 SQVTM and CDR2 ANQGSEA. After removal of 1 base from V and 7 bases from J, the junction contained 8 bases not matched to a gene. The CDR3 has 15 amino acids. In nucleotides, the CDR3 is TGCAGCGTTGAAGCCGGGACAGGGAGGCGAAATGAGCAGTTCTTC. This encodes CSVEAGTGRRNEQFF.

The chain uses TRBV30 and TRBJ1-1; TRBD1 might be the D (6 bases). Germline-derived CDR1 and CDR2 are GTSNPN and SVGIG (reference sequence). V lost 0 bases and J 2 bases, leaving 16 bases between the germline ends. The CDR3 runs 16 residues. The CDR3 DNA reads TGTGCCTGGAGTGTCTCCCTACAGGGAGCAAACACTGAAGCTTTCTTT. This sequence encodes CAWSVSLQGANTEAFF.

The chain links TRBV19 to TRBJ2-7, with 7 bases matching TRBD1. The germline V gene has CDR1 LNHDA and CDR2 SQIVND (reference sequence). V lost 8 bases and J lost 2; bases outside the gene matches: 3. The CDR3 consists of 12 residues. CDR3 nucleotides: TGTGCCAGTCAGGGGGACCCCTACGAGCAGTACTTC. This codes for CASQGDPYEQYF.

J is TRBJ2-1 and V is TRBV3-1 (or the pseudogene TRBV3-2), with 8 bases lining up with TRBD1. This CDR3 contains 15 residues. With V trimmed by 3 bases and J by 5 bases, 6 bases remained unmatched. Germline lookup yields CDR1 LGHDT and CDR2 YNNKEL (reference sequence). Here the CDR3 DNA reads TGTGCCAGCAGCCACCGGACAGGGCTCCACAATGAGCAGTTCTTC. This encodes CASSHRTGLHNEQFF.

This clone was recorded once. The CDR3 loop reads CASSYFGGLNTEAFF. CDR3 nucleotide sequence: TGTGCCAGCAGTTACTTTGGGGGCTTGAACACTGAAGCTTTCTTT. The rearrangement uses TRBV6-5 and TRBJ1-1; D possibly corresponds to TRBD1 (6 bases). The CDR3 loop spans 15 amino acids. The V gene lost 1 base and the J gene lost 0 bases, with 9 bases spanning the gap. From germline, CDR1 is MNHEY and CDR2 SVGAGI.